The 28 T cell receptor beta chains presented below share a single source sample, sequenced in a study of control samples from healthy donors and cancer patients. Sequencing was performed with immunoSEQ multiplex PCR; in TCRdb, only in-frame clones are kept and a portion is missing. The sample includes some 140,000 clones, 88% of them seen just once. The sequenced material came from blood. The receptors were gathered from a woman aged 25 to 39 in good health.

The gene calls are TRBV11-2 and TRBJ2-7; TRBD2 is a possible D gene (6 bases). The CDR3 covers 18 residues. CDR1 is SGHAT and CDR2 is FQNNGV in the germline V gene. V lost 2 bases to trimming and J lost 3 bases, with 23 bases between them. CDR3 bases: TGTGCCAGCAGCTTACCGATCGACGGGGCGGGAAGTAACTACGAGCAGTACTTC. This gives the protein CASSLPIDGAGSNYEQYF.

The V call is TRBV12-3 or TRBV12-4, the J call TRBJ1-1, with D hard to call. V was cut by 4 bases and J by 6 bases, with 9 bases left in between. This CDR3 is 12 amino acids long. CDR3 residues: CASSSNPSEAFF. CDR3 coding DNA: TGTGCCAGCAGTTCAAACCCCTCTGAAGCTTTCTTT.

Only one count was recorded for this clone. J is TRBJ1-1 and V is TRBV19, with 10 bases identical to TRBD1. J gave up 6 bases and V 6 bases, and 7 bases lay outside the gene matches. CDR1 LNHDA and CDR2 SQIVND come from the germline V gene (reference sequence). The CDR3 totals 14 residues. CDR3 region: CASRPGQGISEAFF. CDR3 DNA: TGTGCCAGTAGACCGGGACAGGGGATATCTGAAGCTTTCTTT. The complete variable domain, with remaining parts taken from reference TRBV19 and TRBJ1-1, reads DGGITQSPKYLFRKEGQNVTLSCEQNLNHDAMYWYRQDPGQGLRLIYYSQIVNDFQKGDIAEGYSVSREKKESFPLTVTSAQKNPTAFYLCASRPGQGISEAFFGQGTRLTVV.

This chain joins TRBV7-9 and TRBJ2-1; D not resolved. CDR3 length: 15 residues. Per germline, CDR1 SEHNR and CDR2 FQNEAQ (reference sequence). Trimming left V 1 base short and J 4 bases short, with 11 bases between. The CDR3: CASSLEAVRYNEQFF. For the CDR3, the DNA is TGTGCCAGCAGCTTAGAGGCGGTCCGATACAATGAGCAGTTCTTC.

Written as DNA, the CDR3 is TGTGCCAGCAGCCCGACAGGGAAAAGCACAGATACGCAGTATTTT. This encodes CASSPTGKSTDTQYF. This chain uses TRBV7-2 with TRBJ2-3, with 7 bases aligning to TRBD1. There are 15 residues in the CDR3. Germline trimming cut 5 bases from V and 0 bases from J; bases unmatched to any gene: 5. CDR1 is SGHTA and CDR2 is FQGNSA in the germline V gene.

This clone was counted a single time. The CDR3 DNA sequence: TGTGCCAGCCTCTCAACGGGAGCCGAGCGGGCCTATGGCTACACCTTC. Translated, it gives CASLSTGAERAYGYTF. The rearrangement joins TRBV25-1 to TRBJ1-2; D remains unclear. The CDR3 consists of 16 residues. Germline-derived CDR1 and CDR2 are MGHDK and SYGVNS. V was clipped by 8 bases and J by 4 bases, with 23 bases between them.

The rearrangement links TRBV19 to TRBJ2-3, with D perhaps matching TRBD2 (6 bases). The germline V and J ends were trimmed by 5 bases and 5 bases, with 14 bases remaining between them. The CDR3 runs 14 residues. The germline V gene has CDR1 LNHDA and CDR2 SQIVND (reference sequence). The CDR3 loop reads CASSSGEYVDTQYF. The DNA for the CDR3 is TGTGCCAGTAGTTCGGGAGAGTACGTAGATACGCAGTATTTT.

This clone is a singleton in its sample. The J gene is TRBJ1-5, the V gene TRBV6-5; the match to TRBD1 covers 7 bases. Germline CDR1 reads MNHEY; CDR2 reads SVGAGI. This CDR3 spans 15 amino acids. Trimming took 0 bases from V and 8 from J; bases not matched to a gene: 7. The CDR3 spells CASSYSPTGREPQHF. The CDR3 DNA reads TGTGCCAGCAGTTACTCCCCGACAGGGCGTGAGCCCCAGCATTTT.

The chain recombines TRBV4-2 with TRBJ1-2, with D possibly TRBD1 on 5 matching bases. The CDR3 has 16 amino acids. The germline gives CDR1 LGHNA, CDR2 YNFKEQ. V lost 4 bases, J lost 4 bases, and 19 bases lay in between. The CDR3 loop reads CASSPPGGGRIYGYTF. CDR3 nucleotides: TGTGCCAGCAGCCCCCCAGGCGGGGGGAGAATCTATGGCTACACCTTC.

The rearrangement uses TRBV29-1 and TRBJ2-3; tentatively, D is TRBD1 or TRBD2 (5 bases each). CDR3 size: 14 residues. CDR1 and CDR2 (germline): SQVTM, ANQGSEA. V was shortened by 7 bases and J by 7 bases, with 21 bases between the two germline ends. The CDR3 spells CSALQPTEGNTQYF. DNA for the CDR3: TGCAGCGCCCTACAGCCCACCGAGGGGAATACGCAGTATTTT.

This clone was seen only once. This rearrangement joins TRBV20-1 to TRBJ2-3; unclear D gene. Trimming left V 0 bases short and J 11 bases short, with 9 bases between. This CDR3 comprises 11 residues. Germline loops: CDR1 DFQATT, CDR2 SNEGSKA (reference sequence). The chain's CDR3 is CSARDLLEQYF. The CDR3 bases are TGCAGTGCTAGAGATCTCCTCGAGCAGTATTTT.

This CDR3 reads CASSLSSSGASYEQYF. The DNA of the CDR3 is TGCGCCAGCAGCTTAAGTTCCAGCGGGGCTTCCTACGAGCAGTACTTC. The V and J genes are TRBV5-1 and TRBJ2-7, with TRBD2 matching 7 bases. Looked up from germline, CDR1 is SGHRS and CDR2 is YFSETQ. The CDR3 runs to 16 residues. J lost 1 base, V lost 2 bases, and 9 bases had no gene match.

This clone has only one observation. This chain connects TRBV21-1 to TRBJ2-3; the table's D call TRBD2 went unverified against the DNA. TRBV21-1 is given as a pseudogene. There are 16 residues in the CDR3. The CDR3 region has the DNA TGTGCCAGCAGCACACCAGCGGGAGGCTTCACAGATACGCAGTATTTT. As protein: CASSTPAGGFTDTQYF.

This sequence joins TRBV10-2 and TRBJ2-5; D might be TRBD2 (6 bases). The CDR3 has 15 residues. Germline V gene data show CDR1 as WSHSY and CDR2 as SAAADI. V lost 5 bases, J lost 5 bases, and 18 bases lay in between. The CDR3 protein is CASSPGGTPPETQYF. The CDR3 DNA sequence: TGCGCCAGCAGTCCCGGAGGGACTCCACCGGAGACCCAGTACTTC.

The V gene is TRBV9, the J gene TRBJ2-2; D possibly matches TRBD1 or TRBD2 (5 bases each). Germline CDR1 and CDR2: SGDLS and YYNGEE. Trimming shortened V by 3 bases and J by 5 bases, and 17 bases separated the two germline ends. The CDR3 has 16 residues. The CDR3 sequence is CASSAPRGPPTGELFF. CDR3 bases: TGTGCCAGCAGCGCTCCCCGGGGACCCCCGACCGGGGAGCTGTTTTTT.

The genes are TRBV30 and TRBJ1-6; D is unclear. Trimming took off 3 bases at V and 10 bases at J, with 13 bases between the two ends. This CDR3 comprises 13 residues. Germline V gene sequence: CDR1 GTSNPN, CDR2 SVGIG (reference sequence). The CDR3 protein is CAWRETEESPLHF. CDR3 DNA sequence: TGTGCCTGGAGGGAGACTGAGGAATCACCCCTCCACTTT. The variable domain in full, with the rest retrieved from reference TRBV30 and TRBJ1-6, is SQTIHQWPATLVQPVGSPLSLECTVEGTSNPNLYWYRQAAGRGLQLLFYSVGIGQISSEVPQNLSASRPQDRQFILSSKKLLLSDSGFYLCAWRETEESPLHFGNGTRLTVT.

This chain uses TRBV28 with TRBJ2-7; D could derive from TRBD1 or TRBD2 (6 bases each). The CDR3 contains 16 residues. CDR1 MDHEN and CDR2 SYDVKM come from the germline V gene. Trimming stripped 7 bases from V and 2 bases from J, with 21 bases between. CDR3 protein: CASTKGGGAGAYEQYF. The CDR3 DNA reads TGTGCCAGCACCAAAGGCGGAGGGGCAGGGGCCTACGAGCAGTACTTC.

The chain combines TRBV6-4 with TRBJ1-2; D gene unclear. CDR1 is MRHNA and CDR2 is SNTAGT in the germline V gene. V shed 4 bases and J shed 4 bases, with 16 bases lying between them. CDR3 length: 15 amino acids. This CDR3 reads CASSVGTADGYGYTF. CDR3 DNA sequence: TGTGCCAGCAGTGTGGGCACCGCGGACGGCTATGGCTACACCTTC.

The rearrangement uses TRBV9 and TRBJ2-2, with 7 bases that match TRBD1. Trimming at V came to 3 bases and at J to 14 bases, leaving 10 bases not matched to a gene. Germline loops: CDR1 SGDLS, CDR2 YYNGEE. The CDR3 sequence is 13 residues long. CDR3 DNA sequence: TGTGCCAGCAGCGAAGGGACAGAGGGAAGCCTGTTTTTT. Translating it yields CASSEGTEGSLFF.

The chain is built from TRBV30 and TRBJ2-5; no reliable D call. The CDR3 spans 13 residues. V lost 2 bases and J 2 bases, leaving 9 bases between the germline ends. Germline lookup yields CDR1 GTSNPN and CDR2 SVGIG (reference sequence). CDR3: CAWSRAPQETQYF. The CDR3 DNA reads as TGTGCCTGGAGTAGGGCCCCGCAAGAGACCCAGTACTTC.

The chain links TRBV6-1 to TRBJ1-6, with D maybe TRBD1 (5 bases). The V and J ends lost 2 bases and 7 bases respectively, with 15 bases between them. This CDR3 is built from 16 residues. CDR1 MNHNS and CDR2 SASEGT come from the germline V gene. The CDR3 DNA follows: TGTGCCAGCAGTGAAAGATTTGGGGGAATGAATTCACCCCTCCACTTT. This gives the protein CASSERFGGMNSPLHF.

On this clone: An end of the junction does not agree with germline; a read error may underlie this. The rearrangement joins TRBV24-1 to TRBJ2-7; D is ambiguous. In germline, CDR1 is KGHDR, CDR2 SFDVKD. This CDR3 spans 12 amino acids. The DNA for the CDR3 is TGTGCCCCCAGGACCGCTTCCTACGAGCAGTACTTC. Amino acids: CAPRTASYEQYF.

CDR3 region: CASSSGGWNQPQHF. CDR3 nucleotides: TGTGCCAGCAGTTCGGGCGGGTGGAATCAGCCCCAGCATTTT. The chain recombines TRBV6-5 with TRBJ1-5; the D is unclear. The CDR3 has 14 residues. Germline CDR1 MNHEY, CDR2 SVGAGI. Trimming took 4 bases from V and 4 from J, leaving 11 bases between them.

The V gene is TRBV2, the J gene TRBJ2-7; 9 positions match TRBD1. The junction had 11 bases not matched to a gene; V was cut back by 6 bases and J by 2 bases. Germline lookup yields CDR1 SNHLY and CDR2 FYNNEI. The CDR3 extends over 16 amino acids. The CDR3 spells CASRGRDRELTYEQYF. The CDR3 bases are TGTGCCAGCAGGGGCCGGGACAGGGAACTTACCTACGAGCAGTACTTC.

The chain recombines TRBV2 with TRBJ1-2, with D possibly being TRBD1 (6 bases). CDR1 SNHLY and CDR2 FYNNEI come from the germline V gene. The CDR3 covers 13 residues. Trimming stripped 4 bases from V and 4 bases from J, with 10 bases between. The CDR3 nucleotides read TGTGCCAGCAGTGGGACAGCTTCCTATGGCTACACCTTC. It encodes CASSGTASYGYTF.

The V call is TRBV2, the J call TRBJ2-3; 12 bases map to TRBD1. The ends lost 9 bases at V and 4 bases at J; junction bases unmatched: 8. Germline V gene lookup returns CDR1 SNHLY and CDR2 FYNNEI. CDR3 length: 15 residues. The CDR3 region has the DNA TGTGCCAGTAACCGGGACAGGGGGCGTGCAGATACGCAGTATTTT. Its protein product is CASNRDRGRADTQYF.

The J gene is TRBJ1-2, the V gene TRBV28, with D tentatively TRBD1 (5 bases). Germline loops: CDR1 MDHEN, CDR2 SYDVKM. Between the trimmed V and J ends, which lost 8 bases and 2 bases, there was a span of 12 bases. The CDR3 extends over 13 amino acids. CDR3 amino acids: CASQIPGNYGYTF. The CDR3 bases are TGTGCCAGCCAAATTCCAGGGAACTATGGCTACACCTTC.

This clone is a singleton in its sample. The chain combines TRBV4-1 with TRBJ2-3; unclear D gene. There are 15 residues in the CDR3. Germline V CDR1 and CDR2: MGHRA, YSYEKL. The V gene lost 4 bases and the J gene lost 2 bases, with 13 bases spanning the gap. The chain's CDR3 is CASSPQTEITDTQYF. CDR3 bases: TGCGCCAGCAGCCCCCAGACGGAGATCACAGATACGCAGTATTTT.